The rows below give T cell receptor beta chains drawn from one sample of a study of T cells in Graves' hyperthyroidism and ophthalmopathy. TCRdb passed the multiplex PCR reads through MiXCR, listing each CDR3 protein once. Of 350,000 or so distinct CDR3 sequences listed, under 25% are singletons. Input material: blood. Source of these receptors: a woman aged 45-59 years with Graves' hyperthyroidism. CDR3s include the opening cysteine and the closing phenylalanine or tryptophan. The order of the fields is clone size, D gene, J gene, V gene, CDR3 protein, CDR3 DNA. D genes are given only for firm matches. Clone sizes are given selectively: once, few, many, or a class where the clone is expanded.

clone size: few
D gene: TRBD1
J gene: TRBJ2-7
V gene: TRBV6-1
CDR3 protein: CASRSTGETSYEQYF
CDR3 DNA: TGTGCCAGCAGATCCACAGGGGAAACTTCCTACGAGCAGTACTTC

clone size: many
D gene: TRBD1
J gene: TRBJ2-3
V gene: TRBV20-1
CDR3 protein: CSAQGYGTAITDTQYF
CDR3 DNA: TGCAGTGCCCAGGGTTACGGGACAGCTATCACAGATACGCAGTATTTT

clone size: many
D gene: -
J gene: TRBJ2-7
V gene: TRBV20-1
CDR3 protein: CSASRGYEQYF
CDR3 DNA: TGCAGTGCTAGTCGGGGCTACGAGCAGTACTTC

clone size: many
D gene: TRBD2
J gene: TRBJ2-3
V gene: TRBV20-1
CDR3 protein: CSARLPTSGKTDTQYF
CDR3 DNA: TGCAGTGCTAGATTGCCAACTAGCGGGAAAACAGATACGCAGTATTTT

clone size: -
D gene: -
J gene: TRBJ1-1
V gene: TRBV20-1
CDR3 protein: CSAEGSAPGAFF
CDR3 DNA: TGCAGTGCGGAAGGATCTGCTCCGGGGGCTTTCTTT

clone size: few
D gene: TRBD2
J gene: TRBJ2-7
V gene: TRBV19
CDR3 protein: CASSFLAGERYEQYF
CDR3 DNA: TGTGCCAGTAGTTTCTTAGCGGGAGAACGTTACGAGCAGTACTTC

clone size: many
D gene: TRBD2
J gene: TRBJ2-5
V gene: TRBV10-3
CDR3 protein: CAISESRTSGKVETQYF
CDR3 DNA: TGTGCCATCAGTGAGTCTCGGACTAGCGGGAAGGTAGAGACCCAGTACTTC

clone size: many
D gene: -
J gene: TRBJ1-2
V gene: TRBV5-1
CDR3 protein: CASSLLGAPNYGYTF
CDR3 DNA: TGCGCCAGCAGCTTGTTGGGGGCGCCCAACTATGGCTACACCTTC

clone size: many
D gene: TRBD2
J gene: TRBJ2-1
V gene: TRBV12-3/TRBV12-4
CDR3 protein: CASSLATGGGAYIEQFF
CDR3 DNA: TGTGCCAGCAGTTTAGCGACGGGCGGGGGGGCTTATATTGAGCAGTTCTTC

clone size: -
D gene: TRBD1
J gene: TRBJ2-3
V gene: TRBV10-3
CDR3 protein: CAADRGSTDTQYF
CDR3 DNA: TGTGCCGCGGACAGGGGGAGCACAGATACGCAGTATTTT

clone size: many
D gene: -
J gene: TRBJ2-3
V gene: TRBV28
CDR3 protein: CASRSLGAGDPDTQYF
CDR3 DNA: TGTGCCAGCAGATCCCTTGGGGCAGGGGATCCAGATACGCAGTATTTT

clone size: -
D gene: TRBD1
J gene: TRBJ1-1
V gene: TRBV5-1
CDR3 protein: CASSLAPTGLTEAFF
CDR3 DNA: TGCGCCAGCAGCTTGGCCCCGACAGGGCTAACTGAAGCTTTCTTT

clone size: many
D gene: -
J gene: TRBJ2-7
V gene: TRBV11-3
CDR3 protein: CASSLDPTRAGEQYF
CDR3 DNA: TGTGCCAGCAGCTTAGATCCCACACGGGCTGGCGAGCAGTACTTC

clone size: many
D gene: -
J gene: TRBJ2-7
V gene: TRBV6-1
CDR3 protein: CASGELWQRYEQYF
CDR3 DNA: TGTGCCAGCGGAGAACTCTGGCAGAGATACGAGCAGTACTTC

clone size: -
D gene: -
J gene: TRBJ2-3
V gene: TRBV5-4
CDR3 protein: CASSGPQLPDTQYF
CDR3 DNA: TGTGCCAGCAGCGGCCCTCAACTACCAGATACGCAGTATTTT

clone size: many
D gene: -
J gene: TRBJ1-5
V gene: TRBV6-1
CDR3 protein: CASSEFGFNQPQHF
CDR3 DNA: TGTGCCAGCAGTGAATTCGGGTTCAATCAGCCCCAGCATTTT

clone size: many
D gene: TRBD1
J gene: TRBJ1-5
V gene: TRBV2
CDR3 protein: CASSDGTAVQHF
CDR3 DNA: TGTGCCAGCAGTGACGGGACAGCGGTCCAGCATTTT

clone size: once
D gene: TRBD1
J gene: TRBJ1-2
V gene: TRBV6-5
CDR3 protein: CASSYSWTGTYGYTF
CDR3 DNA: TGTGCCAGCAGTTACTCTTGGACAGGAACCTATGGCTACACCTTC

clone size: few
D gene: -
J gene: TRBJ2-7
V gene: TRBV5-1
CDR3 protein: CASSLGAGLTYEQYF
CDR3 DNA: TGCGCCAGCAGCTTGGGTGCAGGACTGACCTACGAGCAGTACTTC

clone size: -
D gene: -
J gene: TRBJ1-3
V gene: TRBV3-1
CDR3 protein: CASSQKIELNSGNTIYF
CDR3 DNA: TGTGCCAGCAGCCAAAAGATAGAGTTAAATTCTGGAAACACCATATATTTT